This T cell receptor (beta chain) was obtained from a study of siplizumab effects on memory and regulatory T cells. This CDR3 region has 12 residues. V lost 0 bases, J lost 4 bases, and 5 bases lay in between. Per germline, CDR1 SGHDT and CDR2 YYEEEE. Assay used: immunoSEQ multiplex PCR; TCRdb lists only in-frame clones, some missing. The sample has some 53,000 clones, 95% to 97% seen once. Sequencing used naive CD4+ T cells sorted from blood. The chain combines TRBV5-6 with TRBJ2-7; D unclear. This TCR was recovered from a human donor in good health. The CDR3 spells CASSLARYEQYF. In nucleotides, the CDR3 is TGTGCCAGCAGCTTGGCCAGGTACGAGCAGTACTTC. Full variable domain (outside the CDR3, taken from reference TRBV5-6 and TRBJ2-7): DAGVTQSPTHLIKTRGQQVTLRCSPKSGHDTVSWYQQALGQGPQFIFQYYEEEERQRGNFPDRFSGHQFPNYSSELNVNALLLGDSALYLCASSLARYEQYFGPGTRLTVT.